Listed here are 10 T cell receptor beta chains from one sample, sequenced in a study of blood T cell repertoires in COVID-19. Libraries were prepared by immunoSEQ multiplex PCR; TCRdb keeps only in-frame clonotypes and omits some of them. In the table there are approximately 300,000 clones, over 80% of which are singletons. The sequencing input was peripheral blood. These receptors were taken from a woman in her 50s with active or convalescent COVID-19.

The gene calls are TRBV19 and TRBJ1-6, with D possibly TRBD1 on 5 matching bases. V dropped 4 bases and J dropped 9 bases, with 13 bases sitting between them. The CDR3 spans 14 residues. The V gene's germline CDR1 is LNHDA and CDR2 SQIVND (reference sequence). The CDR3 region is CASSTLTGFSPLHF. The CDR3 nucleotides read TGTGCCAGTAGTACATTAACAGGATTTTCACCCCTCCACTTT.

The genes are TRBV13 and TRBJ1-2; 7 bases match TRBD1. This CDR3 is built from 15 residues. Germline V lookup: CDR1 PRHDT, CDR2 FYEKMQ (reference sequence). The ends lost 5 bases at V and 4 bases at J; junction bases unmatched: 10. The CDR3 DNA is TGTGCCAGCAGCATATACCAGGGACAGTTCTATGGCTACACCTTC. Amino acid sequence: CASSIYQGQFYGYTF.

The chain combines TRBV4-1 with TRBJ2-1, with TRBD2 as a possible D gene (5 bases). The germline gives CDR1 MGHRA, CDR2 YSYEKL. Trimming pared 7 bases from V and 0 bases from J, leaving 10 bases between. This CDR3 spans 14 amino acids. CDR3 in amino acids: CASMPGSSYNEQFF. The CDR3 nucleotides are TGCGCCAGCATGCCGGGAAGCTCCTACAATGAGCAGTTCTTC.

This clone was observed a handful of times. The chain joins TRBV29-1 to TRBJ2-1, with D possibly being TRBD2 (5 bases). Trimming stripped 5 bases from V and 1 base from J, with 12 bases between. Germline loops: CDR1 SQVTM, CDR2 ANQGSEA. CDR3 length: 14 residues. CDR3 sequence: CSVLRGSSYNEQFF. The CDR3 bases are TGCAGCGTTCTCCGTGGGAGTTCCTACAATGAGCAGTTCTTC.

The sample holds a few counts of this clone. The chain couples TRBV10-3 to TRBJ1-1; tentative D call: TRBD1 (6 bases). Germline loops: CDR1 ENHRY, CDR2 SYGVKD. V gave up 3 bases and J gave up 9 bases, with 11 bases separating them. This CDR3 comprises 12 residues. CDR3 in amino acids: CAISDQGRKAFF. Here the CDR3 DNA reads TGTGCCATCAGTGACCAGGGGCGGAAAGCTTTCTTT.

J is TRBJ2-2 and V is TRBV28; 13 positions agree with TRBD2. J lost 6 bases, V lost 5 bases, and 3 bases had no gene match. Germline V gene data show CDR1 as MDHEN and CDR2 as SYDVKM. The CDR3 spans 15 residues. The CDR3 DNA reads TGTGCCAGCAGTCAGGGACTAGCGGGACCCGGGGAGCTGTTTTTT. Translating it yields CASSQGLAGPGELFF. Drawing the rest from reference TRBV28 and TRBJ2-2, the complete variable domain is DVKVTQSSRYLVKRTGEKVFLECVQDMDHENMFWYRQDPGLGLRLIYFSYDVKMKEKGDIPEGYSVSREKKERFSLILESASTNQTSMYLCASSQGLAGPGELFFGEGSRLTVL.

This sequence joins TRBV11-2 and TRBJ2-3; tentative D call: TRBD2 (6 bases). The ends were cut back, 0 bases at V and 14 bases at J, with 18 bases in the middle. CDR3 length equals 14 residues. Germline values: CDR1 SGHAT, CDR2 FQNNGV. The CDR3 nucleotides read TGTGCCAGCAGCTTAGACACTAGCACAGATACGGGGTATTTT. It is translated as CASSLDTSTDTGYF.

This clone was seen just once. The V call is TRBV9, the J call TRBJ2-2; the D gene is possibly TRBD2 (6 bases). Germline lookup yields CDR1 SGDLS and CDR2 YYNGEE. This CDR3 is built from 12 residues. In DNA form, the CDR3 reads TGTGCAACGGGACTCCCTACCGGGGAGCTGTTTTTT. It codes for CATGLPTGELFF.

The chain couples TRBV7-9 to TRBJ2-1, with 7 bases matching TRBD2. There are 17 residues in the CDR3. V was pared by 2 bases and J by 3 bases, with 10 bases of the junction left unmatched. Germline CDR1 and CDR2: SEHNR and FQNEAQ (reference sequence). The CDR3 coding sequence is TGTGCCAGCAGCTTATTCGGATGGGAGGGCCACTACAATGAGCAGTTCTTC. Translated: CASSLFGWEGHYNEQFF.

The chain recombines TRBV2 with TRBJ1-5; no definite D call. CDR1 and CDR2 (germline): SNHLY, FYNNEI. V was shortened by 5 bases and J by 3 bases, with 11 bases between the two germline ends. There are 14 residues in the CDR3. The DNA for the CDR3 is TGTGCCAGCAGTATTCAGCGATACAATCAGCCCCAGCATTTT. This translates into CASSIQRYNQPQHF.